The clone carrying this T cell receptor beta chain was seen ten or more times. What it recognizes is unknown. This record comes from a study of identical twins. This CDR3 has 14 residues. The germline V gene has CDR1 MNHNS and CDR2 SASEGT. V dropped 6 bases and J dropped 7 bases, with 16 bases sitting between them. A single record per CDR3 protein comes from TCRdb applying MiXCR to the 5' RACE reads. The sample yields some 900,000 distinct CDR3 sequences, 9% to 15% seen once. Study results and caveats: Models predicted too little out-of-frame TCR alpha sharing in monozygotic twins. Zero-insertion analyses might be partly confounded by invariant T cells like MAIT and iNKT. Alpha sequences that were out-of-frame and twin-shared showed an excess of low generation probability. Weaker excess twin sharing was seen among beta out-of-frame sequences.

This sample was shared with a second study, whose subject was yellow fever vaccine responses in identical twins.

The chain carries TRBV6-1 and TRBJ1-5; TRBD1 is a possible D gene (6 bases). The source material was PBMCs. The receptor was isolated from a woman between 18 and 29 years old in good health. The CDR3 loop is CASSSQGMDQPQHF. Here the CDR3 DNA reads TGTGCCAGCAGCTCACAGGGTATGGACCAGCCCCAGCATTTT.